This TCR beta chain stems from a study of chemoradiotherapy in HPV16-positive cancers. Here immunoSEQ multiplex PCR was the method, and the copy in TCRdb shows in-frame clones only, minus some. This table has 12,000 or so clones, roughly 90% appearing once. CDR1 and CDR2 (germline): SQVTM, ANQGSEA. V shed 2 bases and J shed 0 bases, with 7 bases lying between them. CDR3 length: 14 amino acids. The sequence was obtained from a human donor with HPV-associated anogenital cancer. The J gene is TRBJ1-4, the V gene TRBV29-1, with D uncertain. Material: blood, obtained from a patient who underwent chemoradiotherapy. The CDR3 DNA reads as TGCAGCGTTGAACTAGGTACAACTAATGAAAAACTGTTTTTT. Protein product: CSVELGTTNEKLFF. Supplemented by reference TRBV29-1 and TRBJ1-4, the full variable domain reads SAVISQKPSRDICQRGTSLTIQCQVDSQVTMMFWYRQQPGQSLTLIATANQGSEATYESGFVIDKFPISRPNLTFSTLTVSNMSPEDSSIYLCSVELGTTNEKLFFGSGTQLSVL.